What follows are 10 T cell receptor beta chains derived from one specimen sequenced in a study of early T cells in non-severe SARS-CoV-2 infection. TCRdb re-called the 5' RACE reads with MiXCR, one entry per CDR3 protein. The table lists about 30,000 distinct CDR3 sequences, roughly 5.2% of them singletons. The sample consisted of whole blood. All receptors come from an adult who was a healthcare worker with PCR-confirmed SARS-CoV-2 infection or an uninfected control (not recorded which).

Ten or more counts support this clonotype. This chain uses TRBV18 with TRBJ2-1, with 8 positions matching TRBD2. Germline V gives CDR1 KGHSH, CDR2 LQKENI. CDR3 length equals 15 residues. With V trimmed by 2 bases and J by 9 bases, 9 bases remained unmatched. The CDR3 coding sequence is TGTGCCAGCTCACCAGAGTCTGGCGGGAGGACTGAGCAGTTCTTC. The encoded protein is CASSPESGGRTEQFF.

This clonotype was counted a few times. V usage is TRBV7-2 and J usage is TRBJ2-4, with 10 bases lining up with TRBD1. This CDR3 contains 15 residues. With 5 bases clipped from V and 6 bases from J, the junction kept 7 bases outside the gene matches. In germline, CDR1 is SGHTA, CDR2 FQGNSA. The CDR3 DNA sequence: TGTGCCAGCAGCCGCTCCGGGACAGGGGTAAACATTCAGTACTTC. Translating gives CASSRSGTGVNIQYF. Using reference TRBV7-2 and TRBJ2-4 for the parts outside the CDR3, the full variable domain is GAGVSQSPSNKVTEKGKDVELRCDPISGHTALYWYRQSLGQGLEFLIYFQGNSAPDKSGLPSDRFSAERTGGSVSTLTIQRTQQEDSAVYLCASSRSGTGVNIQYFGAGTRLSVL.

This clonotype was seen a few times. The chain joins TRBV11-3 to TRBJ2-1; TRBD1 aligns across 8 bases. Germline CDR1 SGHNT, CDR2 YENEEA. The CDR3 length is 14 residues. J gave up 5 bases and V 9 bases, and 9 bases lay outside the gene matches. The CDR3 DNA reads TGTGCCAGTCATCCGGGACAGGAAAACAATGAGCAGTTCTTC. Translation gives CASHPGQENNEQFF.

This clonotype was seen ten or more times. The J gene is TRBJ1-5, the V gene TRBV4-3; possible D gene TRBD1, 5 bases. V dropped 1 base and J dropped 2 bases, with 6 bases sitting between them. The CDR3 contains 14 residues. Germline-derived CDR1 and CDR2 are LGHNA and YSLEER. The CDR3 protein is CASSQVTGNQPQHF. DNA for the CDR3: TGCGCCAGCAGCCAAGTGACAGGCAATCAGCCCCAGCATTTT.

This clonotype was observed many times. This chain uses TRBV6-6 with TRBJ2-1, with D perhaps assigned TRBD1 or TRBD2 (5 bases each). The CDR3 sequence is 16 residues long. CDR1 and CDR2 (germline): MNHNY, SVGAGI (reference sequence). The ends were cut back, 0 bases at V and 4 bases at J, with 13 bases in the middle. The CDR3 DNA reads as TGTGCCAGCAGTTACTCCCGAGGGGCGATGTACAATGAGCAGTTCTTC. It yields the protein CASSYSRGAMYNEQFF.

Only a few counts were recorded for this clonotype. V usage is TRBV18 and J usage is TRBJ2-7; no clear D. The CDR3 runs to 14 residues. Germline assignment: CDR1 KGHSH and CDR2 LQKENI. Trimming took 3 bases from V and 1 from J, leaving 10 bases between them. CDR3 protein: CASSPSDGSYEQYF. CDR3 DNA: TGTGCCAGCTCACCGTCGGACGGATCCTACGAGCAGTACTTC.

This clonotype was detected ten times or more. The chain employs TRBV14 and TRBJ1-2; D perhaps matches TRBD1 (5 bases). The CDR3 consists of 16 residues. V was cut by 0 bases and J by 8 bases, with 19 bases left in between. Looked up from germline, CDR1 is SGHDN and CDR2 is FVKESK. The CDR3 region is CASSQDIGAKSVGYTF. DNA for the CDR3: TGTGCCAGCAGCCAAGATATAGGGGCTAAGTCTGTCGGCTACACCTTC.

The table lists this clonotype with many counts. CDR3 sequence: CASSFPPGGTDTQYF. The CDR3 nucleotides are TGTGCCAGCAGCTTCCCCCCCGGCGGCACAGATACGCAGTATTTT. The rearrangement links TRBV7-9 to TRBJ2-3, with no clear D. Between the trimmed V and J ends, which lost 3 bases and 1 base, there was a span of 11 bases. Germline values: CDR1 SEHNR, CDR2 FQNEAQ (reference sequence). The CDR3 runs to 15 residues.

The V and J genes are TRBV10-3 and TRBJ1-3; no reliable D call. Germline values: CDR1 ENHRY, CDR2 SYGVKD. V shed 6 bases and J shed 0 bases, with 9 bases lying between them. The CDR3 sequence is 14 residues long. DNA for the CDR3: TGTGCCATCAGCCGAACTATCTCTGGAAACACCATATATTTT. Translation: CAISRTISGNTIYF.

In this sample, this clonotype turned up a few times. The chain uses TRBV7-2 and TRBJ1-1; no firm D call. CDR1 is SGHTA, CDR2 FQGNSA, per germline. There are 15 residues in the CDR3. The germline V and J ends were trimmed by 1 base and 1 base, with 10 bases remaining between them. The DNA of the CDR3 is TGTGCCAGCAGCTTAGTTTCGCTGAAGAACACTGAAGCTTTCTTT. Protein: CASSLVSLKNTEAFF.